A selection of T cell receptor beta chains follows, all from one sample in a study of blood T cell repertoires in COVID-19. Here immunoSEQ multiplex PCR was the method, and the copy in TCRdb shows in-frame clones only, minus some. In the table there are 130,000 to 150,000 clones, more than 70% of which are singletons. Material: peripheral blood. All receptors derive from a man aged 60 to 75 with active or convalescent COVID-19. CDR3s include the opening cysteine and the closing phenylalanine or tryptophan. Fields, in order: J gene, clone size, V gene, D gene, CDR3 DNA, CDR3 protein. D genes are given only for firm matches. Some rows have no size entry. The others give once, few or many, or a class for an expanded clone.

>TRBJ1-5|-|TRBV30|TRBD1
TGTGCCTGGAGTGTACGTATTGGGACAGGGAGAACCAATCAGCCCCAGCATTTT
CAWSVRIGTGRTNQPQHF
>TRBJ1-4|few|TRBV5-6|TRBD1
TGTGCCAGCAGCTACCAGACAGGGGGATTTGAAAAACTGTTTTTT
CASSYQTGGFEKLFF
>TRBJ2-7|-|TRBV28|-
TGTGCCAGCAGGATTCAGGGATCGGGCTACGAGCAGTACTTC
CASRIQGSGYEQYF
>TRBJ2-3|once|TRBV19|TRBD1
TGTGCCAGTAGAGAGGGGGCGATTGATACGCAGTATTTT
CASREGAIDTQYF
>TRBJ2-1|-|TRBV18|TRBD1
TGTGCCAGCTCACTAGCGGGACAGGGGTACAATGAGCAGTTCTTC
CASSLAGQGYNEQFF
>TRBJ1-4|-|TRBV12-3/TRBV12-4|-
TGTGCCAGCAGTTTGCAGGGGACTGAAAAACTGTTTTTT
CASSLQGTEKLFF
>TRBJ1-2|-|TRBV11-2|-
TGTGCCAGCAGCTTAAGCCAGGGCTATGGCTACACCTTC
CASSLSQGYGYTF
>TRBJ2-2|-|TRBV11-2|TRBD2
TGTGCCAGCAGCTTACTTAGGGGAGGGAGCACCGGGGAGCTGTTTTTT
CASSLLRGGSTGELFF
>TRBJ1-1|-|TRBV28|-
TGTGCCAGCAGTTACCCCCGTGCCGGGGAAGCTTTCTTT
CASSYPRAGEAFF
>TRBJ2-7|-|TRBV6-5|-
TGTGCCAGCAGTTCACCTACAGCACACTACGAGCAGTACTTC
CASSSPTAHYEQYF
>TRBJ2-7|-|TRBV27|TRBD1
TGTGCCAGCAGCCCACCGCCGGGACAGGGCCTCTTGGGGGAGCAGTACTTC
CASSPPPGQGLLGEQYF
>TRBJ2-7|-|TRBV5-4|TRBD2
TGTGCCAGCAGCTTCTCTAGCGGGTCGAGCTCCTACGAGCAGTACTTC
CASSFSSGSSSYEQYF
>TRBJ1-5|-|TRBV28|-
TGTGCCAGCAGTCATACAGGGAGGGTGGATCAGCCCCAGCATTTT
CASSHTGRVDQPQHF
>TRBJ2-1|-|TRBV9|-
TGTGCCAGCAGCGCACAGGGAAATAGGGACGATGAGCAGTTCTTC
CASSAQGNRDDEQFF
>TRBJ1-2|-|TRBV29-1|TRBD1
TGCAGCGTTGATCGGGCCAGTGGGGCGGGACAGGGGGCGGCCTATGGCTACACCTTC
CSVDRASGAGQGAAYGYTF
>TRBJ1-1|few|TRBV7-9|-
TGTGCCAGCAGCTTAGGAGGGACAACTGAAGCTTTCTTT
CASSLGGTTEAFF
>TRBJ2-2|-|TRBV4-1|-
TGCGCCAGCAGCCAAGACTCCACCGGGGAGCTGTTTTTT
CASSQDSTGELFF
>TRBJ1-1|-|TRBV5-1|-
TGCGCCAGCAGCTTGACAGGGAGGAACACTGAAGCTTTCTTT
CASSLTGRNTEAFF
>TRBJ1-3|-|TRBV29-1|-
TGCAGCGTTAAGCGGGGAGGAAACACCATATATTTT
CSVKRGGNTIYF
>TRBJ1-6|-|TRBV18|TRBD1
TGTGCCAGCTCACCCCCGGGACAGGGGGATTCACCCCTCCACTTT
CASSPPGQGDSPLHF
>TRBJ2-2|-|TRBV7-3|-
TGTGCCAGCAGCTTAATCCCAACCTCCACCGGCGGGGAGCTGTTTTTT
CASSLIPTSTGGELFF
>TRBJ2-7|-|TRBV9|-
TGTGCCAGCAGCGTTGGTCAGGGGAACCCCTGGGAGCAGTACTTC
CASSVGQGNPWEQYF
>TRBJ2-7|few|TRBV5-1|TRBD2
TGCGCCAGCGGGGGGGACTCGTACGAGCAGTACTTC
CASGGDSYEQYF
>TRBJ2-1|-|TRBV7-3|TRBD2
TGTGCCAGCAGCGTGGGACTAGCGGGAGACAATGAGCAGTTCTTC
CASSVGLAGDNEQFF
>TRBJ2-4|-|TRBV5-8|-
TGTGCCACCCCGGACAGCGAGATTAAAAACATTCAGTACTTC
CATPDSEIKNIQYF
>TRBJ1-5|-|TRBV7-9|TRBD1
TGTGCCAGCAGCGTGGACAGGGTGGACCAGCCCCAGCATTTT
CASSVDRVDQPQHF
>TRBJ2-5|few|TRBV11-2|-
TGTGCCAGCAGCTTCGGACAGTCGCAGACCCAGTACTTC
CASSFGQSQTQYF
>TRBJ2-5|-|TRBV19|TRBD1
TGTGCCAGCGGGCAGGGGGCGGGGGAGACCCAGTACTTC
CASGQGAGETQYF
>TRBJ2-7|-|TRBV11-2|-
TGTGCCAGCAGCTTACAACGAGTTGAGCAGTACTTC
CASSLQRVEQYF
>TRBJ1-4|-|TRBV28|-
TGTGCCAGCAGTTCACCGGGCCGAGCGGAGACTAATGAAAAACTGTTTTTT
CASSSPGRAETNEKLFF
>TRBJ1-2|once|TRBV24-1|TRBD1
TGTGCCACCAGTGACACCGGGACAGGGTATGGCTACACCTTC
CATSDTGTGYGYTF
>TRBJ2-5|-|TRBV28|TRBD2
TGTGCCAGCAGGGCCATGCTCGCCCGGGAGGGAAGGCAGACCCAGTACTTC
CASRAMLAREGRQTQYF
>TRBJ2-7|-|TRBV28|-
TGTGCCAGCAGTTTGGGGGGAAGCGGAAGCTCCTACGAGCAGTACTTC
CASSLGGSGSSYEQYF